These 28 T cell receptor beta chains were all obtained from the same sample, sequenced in a study of sequential checkpoint blockade in melanoma. Treatment here: randomized to nivolumab then ipilimumab (arm A) or the reverse (arm B). Sequencing used immunoSEQ multiplex PCR; TCRdb keeps in-frame clones, though not all of them. The data contain 9,000 to 9,500 clones, 27% of them seen just once; the ten biggest clones take up about 20%. The source was tumor tissue (inferred from file names), collected from a patient given nivolumab and ipilimumab in sequence. The origin of the receptors is a human donor with melanoma.

By share, this clone counts as medium-sized. This chain uses TRBV14 with TRBJ1-2; D perhaps matches TRBD1 (5 bases). Trimming pared 0 bases from V and 7 bases from J, leaving 18 bases between. The CDR3 runs to 16 residues. Germline-derived CDR1 and CDR2 are SGHDN and FVKESK. The CDR3 nucleotides read TGTGCCAGCAGCCAAGAGAGGCGCAGGGTCGATTCTGGCTACACCTTC. Protein: CASSQERRRVDSGYTF.

This clone has just a few counts. This sequence joins TRBV5-1 and TRBJ2-2, with a tentative D call TRBD2 (6 bases). The CDR3 covers 15 residues. V was clipped by 4 bases and J by 1 base, with 11 bases between them. Germline values: CDR1 SGHRS, CDR2 YFSETQ. CDR3 in DNA: TGCGCCAGCAGCCCGGGACTGCTGAACACCGGGGAGCTGTTTTTT. Protein product: CASSPGLLNTGELFF.

This chain uses TRBV5-1 with TRBJ1-6, with a possible D match to TRBD1 (6 bases). With 4 bases removed from V and 10 bases from J, the gap between germline ends came to 18 bases. The germline gives CDR1 SGHRS, CDR2 YFSETQ. CDR3 length: 15 amino acids. CDR3 loop: CASSPEGRGPSPLHF. DNA for the CDR3: TGCGCCAGCAGCCCGGAGGGCAGGGGACCCTCACCCCTCCACTTT.

The sample holds a few counts of this clone. The J gene is TRBJ2-1, the V gene TRBV14; TRBD2 agrees at 10 bases. The CDR3 totals 17 residues. V was clipped by 3 bases and J by 0 bases; unmatched bases: 5. The germline gives CDR1 SGHDN, CDR2 FVKESK. The CDR3 DNA reads TGTGCCAGCAGCCAGAAAGCGGGGGGGCTCTCCTACAATGAGCAGTTCTTC. This encodes CASSQKAGGLSYNEQFF. Full variable domain (outside the CDR3, taken from reference TRBV14 and TRBJ2-1): EAGVTQFPSHSVIEKGQTVTLRCDPISGHDNLYWYRRVMGKEIKFLLHFVKESKQDESGMPNNRFLAERTGGTYSTLKVQPAELEDSGVYFCASSQKAGGLSYNEQFFGPGTRLTVL.

This clone was found once. Written as DNA, the CDR3 is TGCAGCGCCGAGATTTTCACCCGAGGGGGTAACTATGGCTACACCTTC. As protein: CSAEIFTRGGNYGYTF. The chain recombines TRBV29-1 with TRBJ1-2; D possibly corresponds to TRBD1 (6 bases). The CDR3 is 16 amino acids. Germline assignment: CDR1 SQVTM and CDR2 ANQGSEA. V lost 7 bases to trimming and J lost 1 base, with 22 bases between them.

The V call is TRBV6-8, the J call TRBJ1-5; D perhaps matches TRBD1 (6 bases). V was trimmed by 6 bases and J by 3 bases, leaving 12 bases between them. CDR1 and CDR2 (germline): MNHGY, SAAAGT. The CDR3 extends over 14 amino acids. As DNA, the CDR3 is TGTGCCAGCAGGTGGACAGCAACCAATCAGCCCCAGCATTTT. Its protein is CASRWTATNQPQHF.

This clone rates as medium-sized (0.01 to 0.1%). The J gene is TRBJ1-1, the V gene TRBV11-3; D not resolved. This CDR3 region has 16 residues. Trimming pared 5 bases from V and 1 base from J, leaving 17 bases between. From germline, CDR1 is SGHNT and CDR2 YENEEA. CDR3 in DNA: TGTGCCAGCAGCCCTCCGTCCTCGGGGTGGAACACTGAAGCTTTCTTT. It encodes CASSPPSSGWNTEAFF.

This clone occurred a few times. The chain uses TRBV9 and TRBJ2-5; 9 positions agree with TRBD1. This CDR3 is 16 amino acids long. The V and J ends lost 4 bases and 0 bases, in that order; junction bases with no gene match: 7. Germline values: CDR1 SGDLS, CDR2 YYNGEE. CDR3 amino acids: CASSPGTGPYQETQYF. In DNA form, the CDR3 reads TGTGCCAGCAGCCCGGGGACAGGGCCGTACCAAGAGACCCAGTACTTC.

The chain couples TRBV5-1 to TRBJ1-6; TRBD1 is a possible D gene (6 bases). Deletions cut 3 bases from V and 8 bases from J, with 15 bases between. This CDR3 is 15 amino acids long. CDR1 is SGHRS and CDR2 is YFSETQ in the germline V gene. Written as DNA, the CDR3 is TGCGCCAGCAGCTGGACCACAGGGATGGATTCACCCCTCCACTTT. It translates to CASSWTTGMDSPLHF.

The chain recombines TRBV28 with TRBJ1-3; no firm D call. Germline CDR1 is MDHEN and CDR2 is SYDVKM. There are 12 residues in the CDR3. The ends were cut back, 6 bases at V and 0 bases at J, with 3 bases in the middle. CDR3 sequence: CASRGSGNTIYF. As DNA, the CDR3 is TGTGCCAGCAGGGGCTCTGGAAACACCATATATTTT.

The chain is built from TRBV14 and TRBJ2-5; D not resolved. Germline V gene sequence: CDR1 SGHDN, CDR2 FVKESK. V shed 1 base and J shed 4 bases, with 10 bases lying between them. The CDR3 extends over 14 amino acids. The DNA of the CDR3 is TGTGCCAGCAGCCAAGGGGCGGAAGGAGAGACCCAGTACTTC. Its protein is CASSQGAEGETQYF.

V gene TRBV2 combines with J gene TRBJ1-2; TRBD1 might be the D (6 bases). The CDR3 spans 15 residues. Germline lookup yields CDR1 SNHLY and CDR2 FYNNEI. V lost 7 bases and J 2 bases, leaving 17 bases between the germline ends. The CDR3 coding sequence is TGTGCCAGCACGTCGGGGGGGCTGTTAAACTATGGCTACACCTTC. This translates into CASTSGGLLNYGYTF.

The V call is TRBV5-1, the J call TRBJ1-1; 7 bases line up with TRBD1. The germline CDR1 and CDR2 sequences are SGHRS and YFSETQ. This CDR3 has 17 amino acids. V lost 4 bases to trimming and J lost 2 bases; unmatched junction nucleotides: 14. CDR3 amino acids: CASSLDRDSLLNTEAFF. The CDR3 DNA reads as TGCGCCAGCAGCCTAGACAGGGACTCACTTCTAAACACTGAAGCTTTCTTT.

This clone was counted a few times. The genes are TRBV28 and TRBJ2-3; D possibly corresponds to TRBD2 (7 bases). The V end lost 3 bases, the J end lost 1 base, and 11 bases lay between the germline ends. CDR1 is MDHEN and CDR2 is SYDVKM in the germline V gene. The CDR3 loop spans 15 amino acids. The CDR3 DNA sequence: TGTGCCAGCAGTTTGGGGGGGGCCCGCACAGATACGCAGTATTTT. It encodes CASSLGGARTDTQYF.

This sequence joins TRBV29-1 and TRBJ1-1; D perhaps matches TRBD1 (5 bases). V was shortened by 6 bases and J by 3 bases, with 17 bases between the two germline ends. From germline, CDR1 is SQVTM and CDR2 ANQGSEA. This CDR3 spans 14 amino acids. The CDR3 loop reads CSVIGQASHTEAFF. In DNA, the CDR3 is TGCAGCGTCATTGGACAAGCCAGTCACACTGAAGCTTTCTTT.

This clone was observed at least ten times. Its ends do not fully match the called genes, so a read error is possible. This chain uses TRBV6-8 with TRBJ1-2; 7 bases agree with TRBD1. The CDR3 totals 12 residues. Germline-derived CDR1 and CDR2 are MNHGY and SAAAGT. CDR3 DNA: TGTGCCAGCAGTGACTCGGGACAGGGCTACACCTTC. The encoded protein is CASSDSGQGYTF.

This chain's CDR3 is CAIRSDRGSEKLFF. Written as DNA, the CDR3 is TGTGCCATCAGGAGTGACAGGGGTTCTGAAAAACTGTTTTTT. This chain uses TRBV6-8 with TRBJ1-4; TRBD1 agrees at 8 bases. The V gene end was trimmed by 10 bases and the J gene end by 7 bases; junction bases not matched to a gene: 11. This CDR3 is built from 14 residues. Germline V gene lookup returns CDR1 MNHGY and CDR2 SAAAGT.

The chain carries TRBV11-3 and TRBJ1-2; possibly TRBD1 for D (6 bases). Germline CDR1 SGHNT, CDR2 YENEEA. CDR3 length: 14 amino acids. V was cut by 0 bases and J by 7 bases, with 12 bases left in between. CDR3 sequence: CASSLEVTGSGYTF. CDR3 nucleotides: TGTGCCAGCAGCTTAGAAGTAACAGGGAGTGGCTACACCTTC.

In nucleotides, the CDR3 is TGCGCCAGCAGTGAGTTGCTCAGCGGGGGCCTGGATACGCAGTATTTT. Amino acid sequence: CASSELLSGGLDTQYF. The rearrangement uses TRBV10-2 and TRBJ2-3; TRBD2 matches at 8 bases. The V segment lost 1 base and the J segment 6 bases; nucleotides outside the gene matches: 9. CDR1 WSHSY and CDR2 SAAADI come from the germline V gene. This CDR3 comprises 16 residues.

This clone was recorded a few times. V is TRBV11-3 and J is TRBJ2-7; 9 nucleotides align to TRBD1. CDR1 is SGHNT and CDR2 is YENEEA in the germline V gene. Losses at the gene ends were 5 bases for V and 3 bases for J; bases not matched to a gene: 8. The CDR3 is made up of 15 amino acids. In nucleotides, the CDR3 is TGTGCCAGCAGCCCTGGGACAGGGCCCCTCTACGAGCAGTACGTC. Translation: CASSPGTGPLYEQYV.

This chain's CDR3 is CASSPGPIATNEKLFF. CDR3 nucleotides: TGCGCCAGCAGCCCAGGACCGATTGCAACTAATGAAAAACTGTTTTTT. The gene calls are TRBV5-1 and TRBJ1-4; no reliable D call. Trimming stripped 4 bases from V and 0 bases from J, with 13 bases between. There are 16 residues in the CDR3. CDR1 is SGHRS and CDR2 is YFSETQ in the germline V gene.

This clone was counted a few times. This chain joins TRBV11-3 and TRBJ1-5; D gene uncertain. The CDR3 has 17 residues. Germline CDR1 is SGHNT and CDR2 is YENEEA. The V gene lost 3 bases and the J gene lost 2 bases, with 17 bases spanning the gap. The DNA for the CDR3 is TGTGCCAGCAGCTTCTTCTTTACGGGTAGTGGCAATCAGCCCCAGCATTTT. It encodes CASSFFFTGSGNQPQHF. Full variable domain (remainder filled in from reference TRBV11-3 and TRBJ1-5): EAGVVQSPRYKIIEKKQPVAFWCNPISGHNTLYWYLQNLGQGPELLIRYENEEAVDDSQLPKDRFSAERLKGVDSTLKIQPAELGDSAVYLCASSFFFTGSGNQPQHFGDGTRLSIL.

This clone was observed once. The CDR3 coding sequence is TGCGCCAGCAGTGAGTCGAAGGGGGGTAGCACTGAAGCTTTCTTT. Translation gives CASSESKGGSTEAFF. J is TRBJ1-1 and V is TRBV10-2, with a possible D match to TRBD1 (6 bases). V gave up 0 bases and J gave up 4 bases, with 12 bases separating them. Germline CDR1 is WSHSY and CDR2 is SAAADI. The CDR3 has 15 amino acids.

J is TRBJ2-7 and V is TRBV18, with D possibly called TRBD1 or TRBD2 (6 bases each). The CDR3 consists of 13 residues. Germline values: CDR1 KGHSH, CDR2 LQKENI. Deletions cut 6 bases from V and 7 bases from J, with 16 bases between. The CDR3, as DNA: TGTGCCAGCTCCGAGACGGGGGCGCGGGAGCAGTACGTC. Translated: CASSETGAREQYV.

The chain recombines TRBV13 with TRBJ2-1, with a tentative D call TRBD1 (5 bases). The CDR3 is 14 amino acids. The ends were cut back, 6 bases at V and 0 bases at J, with 9 bases in the middle. Germline-derived CDR1 and CDR2 are PRHDT and FYEKMQ (reference sequence). This CDR3 is CASRGHGSYNEQFF. The CDR3 DNA sequence: TGTGCCAGCAGGGGGCACGGCTCCTACAATGAGCAGTTCTTC.

This clone was picked up a small number of times. V is TRBV6-8 and J is TRBJ2-7; 7 bases match TRBD1. Germline V gene lookup returns CDR1 MNHGY and CDR2 SAAAGT. The CDR3 is 14 residues long. Losses at the gene ends were 5 bases for V and 5 bases for J; bases not matched to a gene: 9. The CDR3 loop is CASSGVVQGDEQYV. CDR3 bases: TGTGCCAGCAGTGGGGTGGTGCAGGGGGACGAGCAGTACGTC.

The chain carries TRBV5-1 and TRBJ2-2; possible D gene TRBD2, 6 bases. Per germline, CDR1 SGHRS and CDR2 YFSETQ. V was cut by 2 bases and J by 5 bases, with 16 bases left in between. This CDR3 has 16 residues. The CDR3 reads CASSFEGVGTTGELFF. The CDR3 DNA sequence: TGCGCCAGCAGCTTTGAAGGAGTGGGGACTACCGGGGAGCTGTTTTTT. Based on the CDR3 plus reference TRBV5-1 and TRBJ2-2, the full variable domain is KAGVTQTPRYLIKTRGQQVTLSCSPISGHRSVSWYQQTPGQGLQFLFEYFSETQRNKGNFPGRFSGRQFSNSRSEMNVSTLELGDSALYLCASSFEGVGTTGELFFGEGSRLTVL.

Relative to its sample, this clone is medium-sized (0.01 to 0.1%). The CDR3 region has the DNA TGTGCCAGCAGTTACTCTGGGCAGATAGAAGCTTTCTTT. It is translated as CASSYSGQIEAFF. The chain has TRBV6-8 and TRBJ1-1; D is uncertain. V was pared by 0 bases and J by 8 bases, with 10 bases between. Germline loops: CDR1 MNHGY, CDR2 SAAAGT. The CDR3 loop spans 13 amino acids.